This record covers a single T cell receptor beta chain. Assay: immunoSEQ multiplex PCR; the TCRdb copy retains only in-frame clones and omits some. This sample carries tens of thousands of clones, 75% to 95% of them seen once, and the ten largest clones take roughly 0.37%. This record belongs to a study of technical replicates of blood from a handful of donors. Germline-derived CDR1 and CDR2 are SGHVS and FNYEAQ. Trimming shortened V by 1 base and J by 3 bases, and 10 bases separated the two germline ends. The CDR3 covers 14 residues. This clonotype was obtained from a human donor in good health. Some clones in this sample may be carry-over from other donors' samples. The material sequenced was T cells isolated from PBMCs. This sequence joins TRBV7-6 and TRBJ2-7; TRBD2 might be the D (5 bases). The CDR3 sequence: CASSLGRTGYEQYF. The DNA for the CDR3 is TGTGCCAGCAGCTTAGGGAGGACCGGCTACGAGCAGTACTTC.